This paragraph covers one T cell receptor (beta chain) sequence. Its antigen is not known. 60 Vbeta and 13 Jbeta primers were used in PCR. The assay was immunoSEQ multiplex PCR, and TCRdb's table has in-frame clones only and misses some. This sample has some 130,000 clones, with about four fifths found just once. J gave up 8 bases and V 5 bases, and 4 bases lay outside the gene matches. The CDR3 covers 12 residues. Germline CDR1 MNHEY, CDR2 SMNVEV (reference sequence). These data are taken from a study of cytomegalovirus exposure and HLA in healthy donors. Study-wide results and caveats: A later analysis appeared to link common viral pathogens to several of the most significant clusters. Some V segments, TRBV6-2 and TRBV6-3 among them, were indistinguishable and were therefore excluded. Later on, an analysis showed TCR association rates differing by HLA locus, with DRB1 the most and HLA-C the fewest.

This TCR derives from a man under 40 in good health. The V call is TRBV27, the J call TRBJ2-7, with TRBD2 matching 9 bases. Material for sequencing was PBMCs. This chain's CDR3 is CASSIGTSKQYF. The DNA of the CDR3 is TGTGCCAGCAGTATCGGGACTAGCAAGCAGTACTTC.